These 2 T cell receptor beta chains were all obtained from the same sample, sequenced in a study of post-analysis software for immune sequencing data. Study outcomes and limitations: About 5 TRBV segments occurring more often in patients than controls included TRBV5-6, TRBV5-1 and TRBV20-1.

cDNA libraries of TCR beta carried unique molecular identifiers. MiXCR, applied by TCRdb to the PCR reads, yields one record per CDR3 protein. The profile shows 750,000 to 950,000 distinct CDR3 sequences, about 50% of them singletons. These TCRs' antigens remain unknown. Material for sequencing was blood. The receptors come from a girl aged 10 to 17 with multiple sclerosis.

This clonotype came up a few times. This rearrangement joins TRBV7-8 to TRBJ2-7; 7 positions agree with TRBD1. Germline lookup yields CDR1 SGHVS and CDR2 FQNEAQ. V shed 5 bases, J shed 3 bases, and the junction held 25 bases outside the gene matches. CDR3 length: 20 residues. This CDR3 is CASSPRIPDRKARMFYEQYF. Here the CDR3 DNA reads TGTGCCAGCAGCCCGAGGATTCCGGACAGGAAAGCCCGAATGTTCTACGAGCAGTACTTC.

CDR3 region: CASSLGAGAPGNTIYF. The CDR3 coding sequence is TGTGCCAGCAGCTTAGGGGCAGGGGCCCCTGGAAACACCATATATTTT. V and J are TRBV7-9 and TRBJ1-3, with D perhaps matching TRBD1 (6 bases). This CDR3 spans 16 amino acids. Germline V gives CDR1 SEHNR, CDR2 FQNEAQ (reference sequence). Trimming took 1 base from V and 2 from J, leaving 12 bases between them.